Listed below are T cell receptor beta chains from one sample, sequenced in a study of cytomegalovirus exposure and HLA in healthy donors. Here immunoSEQ multiplex PCR was the method, and the copy in TCRdb shows in-frame clones only, minus some. The sample records some 150,000 clones, roughly three quarters being singletons. Sequencing was done on a sample of PBMCs. These receptors all come from a man younger than 30 in good health and CMV-seropositive. Each CDR3 is given with its conserved first and last residue. Each record gives: J gene, V gene, D gene, CDR3 length, clone size, CDR3 protein, CDR3 DNA. A D gene is named only where the DNA matches it firmly. Rows may omit the clone size; those that give it use once, few, many or a size class.

J: TRBJ2-7
V: TRBV4-2
D: -
length: 15
size: -
CDR3: CASSRPGQSSYEQYF
DNA: TGTGCCAGCAGCCGACCGGGACAAAGCTCCTACGAGCAGTACTTC

J: TRBJ1-4
V: TRBV30
D: -
length: 13
size: -
CDR3: CAWSSGAGEKLFF
DNA: TGTGCCTGGAGTTCTGGGGCTGGTGAAAAACTGTTTTTT

J: TRBJ2-1
V: TRBV7-9
D: -
length: 15
size: few
CDR3: CASSQARGGKDEQFF
DNA: TGTGCCAGCAGCCAGGCGCGGGGAGGCAAAGATGAGCAGTTCTTC

J: TRBJ1-2
V: TRBV9
D: -
length: 11
size: -
CDR3: CASRSVVGYTF
DNA: TGTGCCAGCAGAAGTGTAGTTGGCTACACCTTC

J: TRBJ1-6
V: TRBV9
D: -
length: 14
size: -
CDR3: CASSAPVRDSPLHF
DNA: TGTGCCAGCAGCGCCCCGGTCAGGGATTCACCCCTCCACTTT

J: TRBJ2-5
V: TRBV7-2
D: -
length: 15
size: -
CDR3: CASSLAAGSRETQYF
DNA: TGTGCCAGCAGCTTGGCGGCAGGGTCCAGGGAGACCCAGTACTTC

J: TRBJ1-5
V: TRBV6-1
D: TRBD1
length: 14
size: -
CDR3: CASGQGYSNQPQHF
DNA: TGTGCCAGCGGACAGGGATATAGCAATCAGCCCCAGCATTTT

J: TRBJ2-5
V: TRBV4-1
D: -
length: 14
size: few
CDR3: CASSQEAGWETQYF
DNA: TGCGCCAGCAGCCAAGAGGCAGGGTGGGAGACCCAGTACTTC

J: TRBJ1-5
V: TRBV5-1
D: TRBD1
length: 15
size: -
CDR3: CASSFGTGTLRAQHF
DNA: TGCGCCAGCAGCTTCGGGACAGGGACGTTAAGGGCCCAGCATTTT

J: TRBJ2-2
V: TRBV4-1
D: -
length: 15
size: -
CDR3: CASSQVEQLTGELFF
DNA: TGCGCCAGCAGCCAAGTTGAGCAACTCACCGGGGAGCTGTTTTTT

J: TRBJ1-2
V: TRBV7-3
D: -
length: 15
size: -
CDR3: CASRVAKPNSYGYTF
DNA: TGTGCCAGCAGAGTAGCGAAACCTAATTCATATGGCTACACCTTC

J: TRBJ1-5
V: TRBV27
D: TRBD1
length: 16
size: -
CDR3: CASSLGRTGRNQPQHF
DNA: TGTGCCAGCAGTTTGGGAAGGACAGGGCGCAATCAGCCCCAGCATTTT

J: TRBJ2-7
V: TRBV18
D: TRBD1
length: 14
size: -
CDR3: CASSPRDSFYEQYF
DNA: TGTGCCAGCTCACCCCGGGACAGCTTCTACGAGCAGTACTTC

J: TRBJ2-7
V: TRBV28
D: -
length: 16
size: -
CDR3: CASSFGTGSPSYEQYF
DNA: TGTGCCAGCAGTTTCGGTACAGGGTCCCCCTCCTACGAGCAGTACTTC

J: TRBJ2-7
V: TRBV14
D: -
length: 13
size: -
CDR3: CASSRQELYEQYF
DNA: TGTGCCAGCAGCCGACAAGAACTCTACGAGCAGTACTTC